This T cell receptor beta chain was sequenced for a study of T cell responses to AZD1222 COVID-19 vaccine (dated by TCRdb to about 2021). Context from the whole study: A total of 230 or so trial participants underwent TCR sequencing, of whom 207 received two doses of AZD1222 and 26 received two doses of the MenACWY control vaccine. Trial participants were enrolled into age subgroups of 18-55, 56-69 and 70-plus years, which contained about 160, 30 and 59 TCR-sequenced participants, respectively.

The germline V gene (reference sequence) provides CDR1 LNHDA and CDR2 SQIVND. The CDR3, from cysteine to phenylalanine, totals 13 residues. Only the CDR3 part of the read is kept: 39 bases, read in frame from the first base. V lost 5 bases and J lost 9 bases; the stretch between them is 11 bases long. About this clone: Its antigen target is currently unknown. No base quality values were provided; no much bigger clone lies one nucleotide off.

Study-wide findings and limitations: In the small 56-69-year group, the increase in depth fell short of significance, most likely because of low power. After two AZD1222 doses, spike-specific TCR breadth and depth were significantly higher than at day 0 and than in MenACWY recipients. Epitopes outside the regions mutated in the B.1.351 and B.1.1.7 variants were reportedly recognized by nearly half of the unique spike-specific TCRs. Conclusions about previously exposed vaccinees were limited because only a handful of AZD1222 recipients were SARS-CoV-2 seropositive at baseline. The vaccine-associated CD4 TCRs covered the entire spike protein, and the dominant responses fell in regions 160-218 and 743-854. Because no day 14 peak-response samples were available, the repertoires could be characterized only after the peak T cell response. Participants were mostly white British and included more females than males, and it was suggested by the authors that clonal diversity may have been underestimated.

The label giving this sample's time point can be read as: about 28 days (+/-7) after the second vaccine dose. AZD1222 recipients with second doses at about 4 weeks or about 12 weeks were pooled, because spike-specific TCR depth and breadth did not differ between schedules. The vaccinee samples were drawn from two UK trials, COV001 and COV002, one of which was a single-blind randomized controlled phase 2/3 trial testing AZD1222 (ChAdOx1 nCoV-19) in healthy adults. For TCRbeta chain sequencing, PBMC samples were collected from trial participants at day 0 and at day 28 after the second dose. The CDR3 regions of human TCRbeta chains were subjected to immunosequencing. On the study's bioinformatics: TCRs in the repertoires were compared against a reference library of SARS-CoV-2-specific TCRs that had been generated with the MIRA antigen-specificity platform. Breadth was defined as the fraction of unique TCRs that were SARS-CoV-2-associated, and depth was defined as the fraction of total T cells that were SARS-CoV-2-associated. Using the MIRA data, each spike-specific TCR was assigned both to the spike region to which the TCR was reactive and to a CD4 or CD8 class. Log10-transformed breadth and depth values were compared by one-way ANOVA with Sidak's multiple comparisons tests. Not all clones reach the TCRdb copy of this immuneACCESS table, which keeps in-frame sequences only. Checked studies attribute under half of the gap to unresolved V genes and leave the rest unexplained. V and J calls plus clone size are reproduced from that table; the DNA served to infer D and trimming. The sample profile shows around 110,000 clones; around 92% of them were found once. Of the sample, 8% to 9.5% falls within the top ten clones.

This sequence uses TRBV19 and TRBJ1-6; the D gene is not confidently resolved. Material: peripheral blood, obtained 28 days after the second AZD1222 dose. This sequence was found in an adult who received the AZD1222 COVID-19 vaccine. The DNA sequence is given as TGTGCCAGTAGTGTCGCAGAACGTTCACCCCTCCACTTT. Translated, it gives CASSVAERSPLHF.